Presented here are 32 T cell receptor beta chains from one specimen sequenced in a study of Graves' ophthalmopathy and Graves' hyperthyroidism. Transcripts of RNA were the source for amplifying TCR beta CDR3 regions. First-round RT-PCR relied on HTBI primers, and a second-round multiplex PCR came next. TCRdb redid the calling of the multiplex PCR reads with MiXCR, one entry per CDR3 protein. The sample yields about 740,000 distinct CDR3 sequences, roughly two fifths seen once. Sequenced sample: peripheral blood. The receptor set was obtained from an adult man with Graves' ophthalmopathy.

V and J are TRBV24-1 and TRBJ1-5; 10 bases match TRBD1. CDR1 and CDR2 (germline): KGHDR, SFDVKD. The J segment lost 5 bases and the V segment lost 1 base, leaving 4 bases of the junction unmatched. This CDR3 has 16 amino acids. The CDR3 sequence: CATSDFTGTGDQPQHF. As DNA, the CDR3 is TGTGCCACCAGTGATTTCACCGGGACAGGGGATCAGCCCCAGCATTTT.

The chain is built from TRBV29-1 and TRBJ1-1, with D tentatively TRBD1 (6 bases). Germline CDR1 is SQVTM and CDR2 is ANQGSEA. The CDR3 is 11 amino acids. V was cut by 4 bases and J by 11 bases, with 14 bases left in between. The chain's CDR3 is CSVGSRGLAFF. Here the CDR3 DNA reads TGCAGCGTTGGGAGCAGGGGTTTGGCTTTCTTT.

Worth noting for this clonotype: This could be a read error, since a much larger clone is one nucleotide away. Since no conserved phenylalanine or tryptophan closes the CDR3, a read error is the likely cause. The CDR3 region has the DNA TGTGCCAGCAAAAACAGGGCCAATCAGCCCCAGCATCTT. It specifies CASKNRANQPQHL. The rearrangement uses TRBV2 and TRBJ1-6; a weak D match, TRBD1 (6 bases). The end of the DNA is better explained by TRBJ1-5, so the J call may be wrong. The CDR3 consists of 13 residues. Germline CDR1 SNHLY, CDR2 FYNNEI.

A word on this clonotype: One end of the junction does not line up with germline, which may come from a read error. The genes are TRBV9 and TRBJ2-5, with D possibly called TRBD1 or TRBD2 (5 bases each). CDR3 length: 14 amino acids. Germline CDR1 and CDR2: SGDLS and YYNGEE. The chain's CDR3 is CASSQGPLQETQYF. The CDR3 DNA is TGCGCCAGCAGCCAGGGACCGCTACAAGAGACCCAGTACTTC.

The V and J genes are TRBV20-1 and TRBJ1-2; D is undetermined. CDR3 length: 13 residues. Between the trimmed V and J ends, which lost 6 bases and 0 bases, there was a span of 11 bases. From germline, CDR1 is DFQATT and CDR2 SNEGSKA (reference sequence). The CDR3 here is CSAPRVANYGYTF. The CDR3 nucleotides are TGCAGTGCCCCTAGGGTAGCTAACTATGGCTACACCTTC.

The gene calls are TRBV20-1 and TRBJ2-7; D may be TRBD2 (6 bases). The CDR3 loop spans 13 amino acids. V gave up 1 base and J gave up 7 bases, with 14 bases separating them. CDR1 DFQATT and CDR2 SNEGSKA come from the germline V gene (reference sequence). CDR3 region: CSARVGGYPEQYF. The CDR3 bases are TGCAGTGCTAGAGTGGGGGGATACCCTGAGCAGTACTTC.

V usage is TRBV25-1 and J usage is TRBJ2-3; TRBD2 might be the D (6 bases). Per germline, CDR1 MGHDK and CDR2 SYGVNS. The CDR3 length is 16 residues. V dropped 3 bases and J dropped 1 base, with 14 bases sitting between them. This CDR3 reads CASSDHGEEGTDTQYF. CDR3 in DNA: TGTGCCAGCAGTGACCACGGGGAGGAAGGCACAGATACGCAGTATTTT.

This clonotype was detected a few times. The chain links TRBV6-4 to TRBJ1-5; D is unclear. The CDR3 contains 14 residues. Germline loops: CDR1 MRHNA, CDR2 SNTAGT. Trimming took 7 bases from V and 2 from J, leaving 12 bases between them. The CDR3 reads CASNRRVGNQPQHF. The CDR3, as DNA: TGTGCCAGCAACCGTAGGGTTGGCAATCAGCCCCAGCATTTT.

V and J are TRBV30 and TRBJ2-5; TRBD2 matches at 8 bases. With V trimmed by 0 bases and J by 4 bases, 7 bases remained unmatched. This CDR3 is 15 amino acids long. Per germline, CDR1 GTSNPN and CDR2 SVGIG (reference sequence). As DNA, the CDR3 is TGTGCCTGGAGTGTATCGGGGGGGGCGGGAGAGACCCAGTACTTC. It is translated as CAWSVSGGAGETQYF. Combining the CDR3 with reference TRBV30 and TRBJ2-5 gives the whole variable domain SQTIHQWPATLVQPVGSPLSLECTVEGTSNPNLYWYRQAAGRGLQLLFYSVGIGQISSEVPQNLSASRPQDRQFILSSKKLLLSDSGFYLCAWSVSGGAGETQYFGPGTRLLVL.

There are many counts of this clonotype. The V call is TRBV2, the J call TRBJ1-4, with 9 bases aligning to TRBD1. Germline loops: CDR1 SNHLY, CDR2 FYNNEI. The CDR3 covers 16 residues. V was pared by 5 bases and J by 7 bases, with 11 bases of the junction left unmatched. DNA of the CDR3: TGTGCCAGCAGTCCAGGGGGGGGACAGGGTTTTGAAAAACTGTTTTTT. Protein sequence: CASSPGGGQGFEKLFF.

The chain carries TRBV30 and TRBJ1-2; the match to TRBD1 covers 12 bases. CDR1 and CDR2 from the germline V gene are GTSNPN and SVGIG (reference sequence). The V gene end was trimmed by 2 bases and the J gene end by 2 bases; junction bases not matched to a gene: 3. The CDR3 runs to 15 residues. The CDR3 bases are TGTGCCTGGAGTAAAGGGACAGGGGGCAACTATGGCTACACCTTC. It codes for CAWSKGTGGNYGYTF.

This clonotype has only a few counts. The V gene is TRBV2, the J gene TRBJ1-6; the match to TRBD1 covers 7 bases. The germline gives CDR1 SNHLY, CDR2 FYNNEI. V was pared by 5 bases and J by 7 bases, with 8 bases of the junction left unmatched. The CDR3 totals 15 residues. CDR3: CASSFSDRENSPLHF. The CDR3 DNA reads TGTGCCAGCAGTTTTAGTGACAGGGAGAATTCACCCCTCCACTTT.

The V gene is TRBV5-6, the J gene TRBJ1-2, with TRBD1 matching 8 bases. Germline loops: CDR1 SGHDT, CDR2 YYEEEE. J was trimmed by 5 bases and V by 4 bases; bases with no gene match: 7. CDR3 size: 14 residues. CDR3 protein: CASSGGQDLYGYTF. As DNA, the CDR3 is TGTGCCAGCAGCGGGGGACAGGACTTATATGGCTACACCTTC.

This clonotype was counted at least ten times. CDR3 sequence: CASSSEEFQPQHF. The CDR3 nucleotides are TGTGCCAGCAGTTCCGAGGAATTTCAGCCCCAGCATTTT. V usage is TRBV12-3 or TRBV12-4 and J usage is TRBJ1-5; no clear D gene. Trimming stripped 4 bases from V and 6 bases from J, with 10 bases between. CDR3 length equals 13 residues.

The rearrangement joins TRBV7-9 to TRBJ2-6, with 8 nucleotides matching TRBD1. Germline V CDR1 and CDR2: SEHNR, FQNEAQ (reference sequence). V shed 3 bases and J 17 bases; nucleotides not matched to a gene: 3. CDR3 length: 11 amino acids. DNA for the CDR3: TGTGCCAGCAGCTTGGACAGGGTTATGACTTTC. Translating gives CASSLDRVMTF.

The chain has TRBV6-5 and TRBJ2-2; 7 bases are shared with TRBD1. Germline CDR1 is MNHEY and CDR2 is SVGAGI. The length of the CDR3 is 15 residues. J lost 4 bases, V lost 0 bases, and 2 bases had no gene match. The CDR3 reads CASSYSTGFTGELFF. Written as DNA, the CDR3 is TGTGCCAGCAGTTACTCGACAGGGTTCACCGGGGAGCTGTTTTTT.

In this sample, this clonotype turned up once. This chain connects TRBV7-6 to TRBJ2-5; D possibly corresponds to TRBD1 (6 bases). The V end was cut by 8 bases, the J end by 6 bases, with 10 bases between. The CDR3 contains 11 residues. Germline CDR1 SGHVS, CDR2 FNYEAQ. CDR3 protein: CASLRGKTQYF. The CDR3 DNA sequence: TGTGCCAGCCTAAGGGGGAAGACCCAGTACTTC.

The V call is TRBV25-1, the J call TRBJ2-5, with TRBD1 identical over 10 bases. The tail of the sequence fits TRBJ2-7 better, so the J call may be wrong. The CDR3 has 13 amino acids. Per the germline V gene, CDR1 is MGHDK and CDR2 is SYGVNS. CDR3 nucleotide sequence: TGTGCCTCCGCCGGGACAGGGGTCTACGAGCAGTACTTC. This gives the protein CASAGTGVYEQYF.

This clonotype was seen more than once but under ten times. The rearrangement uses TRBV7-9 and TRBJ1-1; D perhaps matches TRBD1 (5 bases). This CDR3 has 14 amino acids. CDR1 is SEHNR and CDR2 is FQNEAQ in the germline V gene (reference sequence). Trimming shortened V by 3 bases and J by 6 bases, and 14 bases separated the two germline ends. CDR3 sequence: CASSLGGDLPEAFF. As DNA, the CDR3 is TGTGCCAGCAGCTTGGGGGGTGACCTTCCTGAAGCTTTCTTT.

CDR3 in amino acids: CASSLILAGNTGELFF. Here the CDR3 DNA reads TGTGCCAGCAGCCTTATTCTAGCGGGCAACACCGGGGAGCTGTTTTTT. The chain joins TRBV7-9 to TRBJ2-2; 8 bases map to TRBD2. The CDR3 sequence is 16 residues long. Germline V gives CDR1 SEHNR, CDR2 FQNEAQ (reference sequence). Germline trimming cut 5 bases from V and 2 bases from J; bases unmatched to any gene: 7.

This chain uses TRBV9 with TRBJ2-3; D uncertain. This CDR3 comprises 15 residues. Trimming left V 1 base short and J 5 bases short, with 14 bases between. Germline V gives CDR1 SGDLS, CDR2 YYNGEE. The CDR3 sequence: CASSVSRFDGDTQYF. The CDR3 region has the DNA TGTGCCAGCAGCGTATCCAGATTCGATGGAGATACGCAGTATTTT.

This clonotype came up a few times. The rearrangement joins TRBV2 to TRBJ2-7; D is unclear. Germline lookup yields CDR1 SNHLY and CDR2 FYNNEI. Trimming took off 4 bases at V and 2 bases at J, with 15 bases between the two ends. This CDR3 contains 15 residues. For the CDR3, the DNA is TGTGCCAGCAGTGGAGGTGGAAAGACAACCTACGAGCAGTACTTC. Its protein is CASSGGGKTTYEQYF.

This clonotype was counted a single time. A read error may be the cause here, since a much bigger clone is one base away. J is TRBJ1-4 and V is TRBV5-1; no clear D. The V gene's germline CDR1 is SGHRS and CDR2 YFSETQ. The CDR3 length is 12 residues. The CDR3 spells CASSLVDEKLLF. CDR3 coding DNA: TGCGCCAGCAGCTTGGTAGATGAAAAACTGCTTTTT.

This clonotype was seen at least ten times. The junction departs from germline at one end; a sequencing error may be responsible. DNA of the CDR3: TGTGCCAGCAGCAGGGGGGACCAAGAGACCCAGTACTTC. Amino acids: CASSRGDQETQYF. The gene calls are TRBV5-1 and TRBJ2-5, with D tentatively TRBD1 (7 bases). Germline loops: CDR1 SGHRS, CDR2 YFSETQ. The CDR3 spans 13 residues. The full variable domain, rest sourced from reference TRBV5-1 and TRBJ2-5, is KAGVTQTPRYLIKTRGQQVTLSCSPISGHRSVSWYQQTPGQGLQFLFEYFSETQRNKGNFPGRFSGRQFSNSRSEMNVSTLELGDSALYLCASSRGDQETQYFGPGTRLLVL.

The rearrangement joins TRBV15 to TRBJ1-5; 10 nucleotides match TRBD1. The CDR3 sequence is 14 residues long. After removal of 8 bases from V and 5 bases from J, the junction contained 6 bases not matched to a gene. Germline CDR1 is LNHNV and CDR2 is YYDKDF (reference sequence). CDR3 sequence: CATGPGTGDQPQHF. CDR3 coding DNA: TGTGCCACCGGCCCAGGGACAGGGGATCAGCCCCAGCATTTT. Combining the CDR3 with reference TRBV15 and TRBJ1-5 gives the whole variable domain DAMVIQNPRYQVTQFGKPVTLSCSQTLNHNVMYWYQQKSSQAPKLLFHYYDKDFNNEADTPDNFQSRRPNTSFCFLDIRSPGLGDTAMYLCATGPGTGDQPQHFGDGTRLSIL.

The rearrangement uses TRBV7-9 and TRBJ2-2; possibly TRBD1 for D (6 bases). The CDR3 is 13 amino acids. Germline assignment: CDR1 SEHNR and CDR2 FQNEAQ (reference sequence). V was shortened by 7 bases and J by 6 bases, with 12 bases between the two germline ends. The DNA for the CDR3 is TGTGCCAGCAAAGGGACACTGGCCGGGGAGCTGTTTTTT. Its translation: CASKGTLAGELFF.

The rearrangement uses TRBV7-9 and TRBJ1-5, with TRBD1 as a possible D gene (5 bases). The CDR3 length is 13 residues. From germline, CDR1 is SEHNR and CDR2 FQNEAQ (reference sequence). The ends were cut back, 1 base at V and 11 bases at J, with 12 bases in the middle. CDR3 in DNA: TGTGCCAGCAGCTTAGGACAGCAAGAGACCCAGCATTTT. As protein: CASSLGQQETQHF. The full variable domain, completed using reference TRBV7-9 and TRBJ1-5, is DTGVSQNPRHKITKRGQNVTFRCDPISEHNRLYWYRQTLGQGPEFLTYFQNEAQLEKSRLLSDRFSAERPKGSFSTLEIQRTEQGDSAMYLCASSLGQQETQHFGDGTRLSIL.

This CDR3 reads CASTKQGIGELFF. CDR3 bases: TGTGCCAGCACCAAACAGGGAATCGGGGAGCTGTTTTTT. This chain connects TRBV9 to TRBJ2-2; D may be TRBD1 (6 bases). The CDR3 spans 13 residues. V shed 6 bases and J shed 7 bases, with 13 bases lying between them. Looked up from germline, CDR1 is SGDLS and CDR2 is YYNGEE.

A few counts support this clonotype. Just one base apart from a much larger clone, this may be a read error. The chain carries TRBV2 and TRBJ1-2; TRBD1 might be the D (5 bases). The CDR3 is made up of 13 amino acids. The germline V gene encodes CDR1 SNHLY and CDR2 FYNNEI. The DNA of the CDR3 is TGTGTCAGCAGTGAAGAGGGACTGGGCGGCTACACCTTC. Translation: CVSSEEGLGGYTF.

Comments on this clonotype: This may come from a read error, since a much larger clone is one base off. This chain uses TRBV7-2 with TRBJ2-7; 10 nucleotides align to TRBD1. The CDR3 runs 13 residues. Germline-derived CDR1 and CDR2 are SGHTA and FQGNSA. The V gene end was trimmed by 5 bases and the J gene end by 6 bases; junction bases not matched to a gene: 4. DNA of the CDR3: TGTGCCAGCAGCCCGGACAGGGGGGCCGAGCAGTACTTC. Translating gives CASSPDRGAEQYF. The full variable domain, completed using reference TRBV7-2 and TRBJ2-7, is GAGVSQSPSNKVTEKGKDVELRCDPISGHTALYWYRQSLGQGLEFLIYFQGNSAPDKSGLPSDRFSAERTGGSVSTLTIQRTQQEDSAVYLCASSPDRGAEQYFGPGTRLTVT.

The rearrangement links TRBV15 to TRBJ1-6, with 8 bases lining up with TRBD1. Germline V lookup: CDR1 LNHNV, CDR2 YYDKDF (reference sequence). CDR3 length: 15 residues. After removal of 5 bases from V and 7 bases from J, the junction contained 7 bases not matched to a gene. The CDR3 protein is CATSARTGKNSPLHF. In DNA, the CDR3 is TGTGCCACCAGCGCACGGACAGGGAAAAATTCACCCCTCCACTTT.

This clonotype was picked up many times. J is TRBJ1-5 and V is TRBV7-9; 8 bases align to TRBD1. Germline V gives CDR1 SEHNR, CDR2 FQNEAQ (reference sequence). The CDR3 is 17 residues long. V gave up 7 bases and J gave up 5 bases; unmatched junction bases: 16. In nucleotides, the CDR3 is TGTGCCAGCAATGGGGACCCGGGGCAGGGGGCATATCAGCCCCAGCATTTT. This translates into CASNGDPGQGAYQPQHF.